This T cell receptor beta chain emerged from a study of OX40 agonist ivuxolimab in advanced cancers. Whole-study context: Subjects had a mean age of approximately 60 years, with a range of about 23 to 79; just over 80% were male.

This clone was seen more than once but under ten times. What it binds is unknown. The study's findings and limits: Averaging showed that CD8+ T cells had more expanded clones than CD4+ did.

TCRdb keeps only in-frame clones here, not all; method: immunoSEQ multiplex PCR. The table lists 80,000 to 100,000 clones, 90% of them singletons. Looked up from germline, CDR1 is WSHSY and CDR2 is SAAADI. The CDR3 covers 14 residues. V lost 11 bases to trimming and J lost 3 bases; unmatched junction nucleotides: 10. The TCR comes from an adult with an advanced solid tumor such as melanoma, head and neck, liver or kidney cancer. The material was CD4+ or CD8+ T cells sorted from blood, obtained in a trial of the OX40 agonist ivuxolimab. The chain links TRBV10-2 to TRBJ1-5, with 7 positions matching TRBD1. Here the CDR3 reads CAGGDSGTNQPQHF. CDR3 bases: TGCGCCGGAGGGGACAGTGGGACCAATCAGCCCCAGCATTTT.